Presented here are 9 T cell receptor beta chains from one specimen sequenced in a study of Ad26.COV2.S vaccination and SARS-CoV-2 variants. Measured with immunoSEQ multiplex PCR; TCRdb has only the in-frame clones, and not every one. The repertoire holds some 180,000 clones, with around nine tenths as singletons. The sequencing here drew on peripheral blood, taken after recovery from COVID-19. These receptors were collected from a human donor who had recovered from COVID-19.

The V and J genes are TRBV28 and TRBJ2-6; D uncertain. The V end lost 7 bases, the J end lost 2 bases, and 15 bases lay between the germline ends. The germline V gene encodes CDR1 MDHEN and CDR2 SYDVKM. The CDR3 is made up of 16 amino acids. The CDR3 here is CASTLMGEPGANVLTF. CDR3 DNA: TGTGCCAGCACCCTAATGGGCGAGCCTGGGGCCAACGTCCTGACTTTC.

This clone was found once. The gene calls are TRBV7-3 and TRBJ1-2; no clear D gene. Trimming removed 4 bases at V and 4 bases at J, with 7 bases between. Germline loops: CDR1 SGHTA, CDR2 FQGTGA. The CDR3 extends over 12 amino acids. CDR3 amino acids: CASSSVLYGYTF. Written as DNA, the CDR3 is TGTGCCAGCAGCTCCGTGCTCTATGGCTACACCTTC.

The genes are TRBV13 and TRBJ2-1, with D hard to call. Germline loops: CDR1 PRHDT, CDR2 FYEKMQ (reference sequence). V was trimmed by 7 bases and J by 1 base, leaving 14 bases between them. This CDR3 contains 15 residues. CDR3 loop: CASKEVKGSYNEQFF. The CDR3 DNA is TGTGCCAGCAAAGAAGTAAAGGGTTCCTACAATGAGCAGTTCTTC.

The sample holds one count of this clone. The rearrangement uses TRBV3-1 (or the pseudogene TRBV3-2) and TRBJ2-5; the D is unclear. Germline V gives CDR1 LGHDT, CDR2 YNNKEL (reference sequence). V was shortened by 3 bases and J by 4 bases, with 6 bases between the two germline ends. This CDR3 region has 12 residues. The CDR3 DNA sequence: TGTGCCAGCAGCCATCTAAGAGAGACCCAGTACTTC. The encoded protein is CASSHLRETQYF.

The rearrangement links TRBV19 to TRBJ1-5; 7 nucleotides agree with TRBD1. CDR1 is LNHDA and CDR2 is SQIVND in the germline V gene (reference sequence). There are 19 residues in the CDR3. V dropped 5 bases and J dropped 4; count of bases not matched to a gene: 20. The CDR3 DNA reads as TGTGCCAGTAGTGGCTCCCCAGGGGGGCAGATCATAGCAAATCAGCCCCAGCATTTT. Its translation is CASSGSPGGQIIANQPQHF.

The chain carries TRBV6-1 and TRBJ1-2; tentatively, D is TRBD1 (5 bases). There are 14 residues in the CDR3. V lost 1 base, J lost 3 bases, and 9 bases lay in between. Germline V gene sequence: CDR1 MNHNS, CDR2 SASEGT. The CDR3 DNA reads as TGTGCCAGCAGTGAAGGGTGGGGGGACTATGGCTACACCTTC. Its protein is CASSEGWGDYGYTF.

The V gene is TRBV5-5, the J gene TRBJ1-6, with D perhaps matching TRBD1 (5 bases). The CDR3 totals 14 residues. The germline V and J ends were trimmed by 2 bases and 10 bases, with 13 bases remaining between them. The germline V gene has CDR1 SGHKS and CDR2 YYEKEE (reference sequence). The CDR3 reads CASSFDRRLSPLHF. The CDR3 nucleotides read TGTGCCAGCAGCTTTGACAGAAGATTATCACCCCTCCACTTT.

This rearrangement joins TRBV7-3 to TRBJ2-1; 10 nucleotides align to TRBD1. The V segment lost 5 bases and the J segment 9 bases; nucleotides outside the gene matches: 4. The CDR3 has 13 residues. CDR1 is SGHTA and CDR2 is FQGTGA in the germline V gene. This chain's CDR3 is CASSRTGGSEQFF. The CDR3 DNA is TGTGCCAGCAGCCGGACAGGGGGAAGTGAGCAGTTCTTC.

The chain recombines TRBV6-4 with TRBJ1-2, with 9 bases that match TRBD1. The trim removed 3 bases at V and 3 bases at J, leaving 5 bases unmatched. CDR1 is MRHNA, CDR2 SNTAGT, per germline. The CDR3 is made up of 15 amino acids. The CDR3 coding sequence is TGTGCCAGCAGTGAGGGACAGGGATTTGACTATGGCTACACCTTC. Protein sequence: CASSEGQGFDYGYTF.